Shown below are 25 T cell receptor beta chains from a single sample sequenced in a study of blood T cell repertoires in COVID-19 (dated by TCRdb to the early 2020s). Library method: the immunoSEQ multiplex PCR assay. TCRdb re-hosts the immuneACCESS table, in-frame sequences only. Its copies lack some clones; in the studies checked, an unresolved V gene accounts for under half of them, and the cause for the rest is not known. The sample contains more than 300,000 clones, about 87% of them found a single time. The ten largest clonotypes hold more than 9% of the sample. Sequencing was performed on peripheral blood. Receptors originate from a young woman with COVID-19, enrolled during active disease.

The chain couples TRBV5-4 to TRBJ1-1, with 8 bases identical to TRBD1. Germline loops: CDR1 SGHNT, CDR2 YYREEE (reference sequence). This CDR3 is 15 amino acids long. Trimming cost V 4 bases and J 1 base; bases outside gene matches: 6. The CDR3 sequence: CASSRPDRANTEAFF. The CDR3 coding sequence is TGTGCCAGCAGCCGCCCGGACAGGGCGAACACTGAAGCTTTCTTT.

This chain uses TRBV28 with TRBJ2-7, with 8 bases matching TRBD1. The germline gives CDR1 MDHEN, CDR2 SYDVKM. The CDR3 has 15 amino acids. The V segment lost 5 bases and the J segment 0 bases; nucleotides outside the gene matches: 6. The CDR3 spells CASSRPDRDSYEQYF. The CDR3 nucleotides read TGTGCCAGCAGTCGCCCGGACAGGGACTCCTACGAGCAGTACTTC.

This sequence joins TRBV28 and TRBJ1-2; 9 bases map to TRBD1. The length of the CDR3 is 15 residues. Germline V gene data show CDR1 as MDHEN and CDR2 as SYDVKM. Trimming cost V 6 bases and J 8 bases; bases outside gene matches: 13. The CDR3 DNA follows: TGTGCCAGCAGAGACCCGGGACAGGGAAAGAAAGGCTACACCTTC. Protein sequence: CASRDPGQGKKGYTF.

The rearrangement links TRBV6-5 to TRBJ1-4; 9 bases are shared with TRBD1. The CDR3 contains 14 residues. Germline trimming cut 5 bases from V and 7 bases from J; bases unmatched to any gene: 5. Germline loops: CDR1 MNHEY, CDR2 SVGAGI. CDR3 loop: CASSHRGQGEKLFF. The CDR3 DNA sequence: TGTGCCAGCAGTCACAGGGGGCAGGGTGAAAAACTGTTTTTT.

The rearrangement links TRBV9 to TRBJ2-6; 11 bases are shared with TRBD1. The CDR3 loop spans 17 amino acids. The germline CDR1 and CDR2 sequences are SGDLS and YYNGEE. V lost 0 bases to trimming and J lost 3 bases; unmatched junction nucleotides: 2. As DNA, the CDR3 is TGTGCCAGCAGCGTAGGGACAGGGGGCGGTGGGGCCAACGTCCTGACTTTC. As protein: CASSVGTGGGGANVLTF.

The chain carries TRBV5-1 and TRBJ2-5; TRBD1 is a possible D gene (6 bases). CDR3 length equals 14 residues. Germline CDR1 reads SGHRS; CDR2 reads YFSETQ. V was clipped by 3 bases and J by 2 bases, with 11 bases between them. The CDR3 is CASSSDSLQETQYF. Here the CDR3 DNA reads TGCGCCAGCAGCTCGGACAGCTTACAAGAGACCCAGTACTTC.

The chain has TRBV9 and TRBJ2-3, with D maybe TRBD1 (6 bases). The CDR3 runs 15 residues. Trimming cost V 0 bases and J 2 bases, with 10 bases left between them. Germline loops: CDR1 SGDLS, CDR2 YYNGEE. The DNA of the CDR3 is TGTGCCAGCAGCGTAGATGAGGGACACACAGATACGCAGTATTTT. Amino acids: CASSVDEGHTDTQYF.

Concerning this clone itself: Sequence at one end of the junction differs from germline and may be a read error. The V and J genes are TRBV6-2 or TRBV6-3 and TRBJ2-7; 7 nucleotides line up with TRBD1. This CDR3 contains 11 residues. The germline V gene has CDR1 MNHEY and CDR2 SVGEGT. The CDR3 spells CASSIGTAWNF. CDR3 coding DNA: TGTGCCAGCAGTATCGGGACAGCTTGGAACTTC.

The rearrangement joins TRBV4-2 to TRBJ2-7, with D unclear. V gave up 1 base and J gave up 0 bases, with 13 bases separating them. The CDR3 runs to 16 residues. Germline V CDR1 and CDR2: LGHNA, YNFKEQ. CDR3 bases: TGTGCCAGCAGCCAAGGTGGAGCCGATAGCTCCTACGAGCAGTACTTC. It translates to CASSQGGADSSYEQYF.

The chain combines TRBV19 with TRBJ2-3; TRBD2 matches at 10 bases. The CDR3 consists of 15 residues. J gave up 4 bases and V 6 bases, and 7 bases lay outside the gene matches. Germline V CDR1 and CDR2: LNHDA, SQIVND (reference sequence). CDR3 sequence: CASRRAGGPADTQYF. In DNA, the CDR3 is TGTGCCAGTAGGAGAGCGGGAGGGCCGGCAGATACGCAGTATTTT.

The V gene is TRBV10-1, the J gene TRBJ2-3; possibly TRBD2 for D (5 bases). The length of the CDR3 is 15 residues. Per the germline V gene, CDR1 is WNHNN and CDR2 is SYGVQD (reference sequence). The V and J ends lost 5 bases and 1 base respectively, with 13 bases between them. In DNA form, the CDR3 reads TGCGCCAGCAGTCCCGGGAAGGTTCGCACAGATACGCAGTATTTT. Amino acids: CASSPGKVRTDTQYF.

The CDR3 is CSVEEAGGVYEQYF. In DNA, the CDR3 is TGCAGCGTTGAAGAAGCAGGAGGGGTCTACGAGCAGTACTTC. The rearrangement uses TRBV29-1 and TRBJ2-7; possible D gene TRBD2, 6 bases. V was trimmed by 0 bases and J by 3 bases, leaving 12 bases between them. The CDR3 extends over 14 amino acids. Germline V gives CDR1 SQVTM, CDR2 ANQGSEA.

As to this clone: Other DNA sequences in the same sample also yield this CDR3. The chain carries TRBV9 and TRBJ2-7; D unclear. CDR3 length: 13 amino acids. V was clipped by 2 bases and J by 1 base, with 7 bases between them. Germline values: CDR1 SGDLS, CDR2 YYNGEE. The CDR3 is CASSVSPSYEQYF. CDR3 DNA: TGTGCCAGCAGCGTCTCCCCGTCCTACGAGCAGTACTTC.

Regarding this clone: This sample also contains other DNA sequences that code for the same CDR3. V is TRBV2 and J is TRBJ1-4; the D gene is possibly TRBD1 (5 bases). Germline V gives CDR1 SNHLY, CDR2 FYNNEI. The CDR3 contains 12 residues. Trimming cost V 7 bases and J 8 bases, with 11 bases left between them. The CDR3 is CASTREGEKLFF. The CDR3 DNA reads TGTGCCAGCACGAGGGAGGGGGAAAAACTGTTTTTT.

In this sample, this clone turned up once. Here the CDR3 DNA reads TGTGCCAGCAGTTCTGGGGACAGCTCTAACTATGGCTACACCTTC. Protein product: CASSSGDSSNYGYTF. The rearrangement joins TRBV6-2 or TRBV6-3 to TRBJ1-2, with 7 bases matching TRBD1. Looked up from germline, CDR1 is MNHEY and CDR2 is SVGEGT. With 4 bases clipped from V and 0 bases from J, the junction kept 5 bases outside the gene matches. The CDR3 loop spans 15 amino acids.

V is TRBV7-9 and J is TRBJ2-5; 10 bases align to TRBD2. Germline CDR1 reads SEHNR; CDR2 reads FQNEAQ (reference sequence). The CDR3 has 15 amino acids. V dropped 3 bases and J dropped 3; count of bases not matched to a gene: 4. The chain's CDR3 is CASSLGLALEETQYF. The DNA for the CDR3 is TGTGCCAGCAGCTTGGGACTAGCGTTAGAAGAGACCCAGTACTTC.

This chain uses TRBV27 with TRBJ1-1; D is uncertain. Trimming cost V 1 base and J 4 bases, with 7 bases left between them. The V gene's germline CDR1 is MNHEY and CDR2 SMNVEV (reference sequence). The CDR3 totals 13 residues. Here the CDR3 reads CASSLYASTEAFF. CDR3 sequence (DNA): TGTGCCAGCAGTTTATACGCCAGCACTGAAGCTTTCTTT.

The V and J genes are TRBV6-5 and TRBJ1-6, with TRBD1 as a possible D gene (5 bases). The germline V gene has CDR1 MNHEY and CDR2 SVGAGI. Trimming pared 6 bases from V and 13 bases from J, leaving 19 bases between. This CDR3 is built from 14 residues. CDR3 amino acids: CASSSDTTNFPLHF. The DNA for the CDR3 is TGTGCCAGCAGCTCGGACACCACGAATTTTCCCCTCCACTTT.

The chain uses TRBV6-5 and TRBJ1-3, with D maybe TRBD1 (6 bases). The CDR3 runs to 16 residues. The V and J ends lost 0 bases and 0 bases respectively, with 9 bases between them. CDR1 and CDR2 from the germline V gene are MNHEY and SVGAGI. CDR3 protein: CASSYSRTASGNTIYF. The CDR3 DNA is TGTGCCAGCAGTTACTCGCGGACAGCCTCTGGAAACACCATATATTTT.

V is TRBV5-5 and J is TRBJ2-7; 11 bases are a match to TRBD2. The V gene's germline CDR1 is SGHKS and CDR2 YYEKEE (reference sequence). The V segment lost 3 bases and the J segment 4 bases; nucleotides outside the gene matches: 15. The CDR3 totals 18 residues. In DNA form, the CDR3 reads TGTGCCAGCAGCTATCGTGAGACTAGCGGGATGGGAGGGTACGAGCAGTACTTC. Its protein is CASSYRETSGMGGYEQYF.

The chain couples TRBV2 to TRBJ2-7, with unresolved D. The V gene lost 6 bases and the J gene lost 3 bases, with 9 bases spanning the gap. This CDR3 has 12 amino acids. CDR1 and CDR2 (germline): SNHLY, FYNNEI. The CDR3 coding sequence is TGTGCCAGCAGAGGAGAGGTCTACGAGCAGTACTTC. Its protein is CASRGEVYEQYF.

The rearrangement links TRBV2 to TRBJ2-5, with D uncertain. The CDR3 totals 13 residues. Between the trimmed V and J ends, which lost 8 bases and 2 bases, there was a span of 12 bases. Germline CDR1 reads SNHLY; CDR2 reads FYNNEI. The CDR3 nucleotides read TGTGCCAGCGGGCGCAGGAAGCAAGAGACCCAGTACTTC. This sequence encodes CASGRRKQETQYF. Using reference TRBV2 and TRBJ2-5 for the parts outside the CDR3, the full variable domain is EPEVTQTPSHQVTQMGQEVILRCVPISNHLYFYWYRQILGQKVEFLVSFYNNEISEKSEIFDDQFSVERPDGSNFTLKIRSTKLEDSAMYFCASGRRKQETQYFGPGTRLLVL.

This chain connects TRBV19 to TRBJ2-2, with 9 bases identical to TRBD1. The CDR3 has 18 amino acids. The trim removed 7 bases at V and 4 bases at J, leaving 16 bases unmatched. CDR1 and CDR2 from the germline V gene are LNHDA and SQIVND (reference sequence). The CDR3 region has the DNA TGTGCCAGTAAGAATTATGACCGGGACAGGGCTAGCACCGGGGAGCTGTTTTTT. It specifies CASKNYDRDRASTGELFF.

This clone has a single count. The V gene is TRBV28, the J gene TRBJ2-7; tentatively, D is TRBD1 (5 bases). V shed 5 bases and J shed 4 bases, with 21 bases lying between them. In germline, CDR1 is MDHEN, CDR2 SYDVKM. This CDR3 has 16 residues. CDR3 sequence (DNA): TGTGCCAGCAGTGCCCTCTATAGGGGTGGGCGGTACGAGCAGTACTTC. Encoded protein: CASSALYRGGRYEQYF.

This rearrangement joins TRBV11-3 to TRBJ2-2; 10 nucleotides line up with TRBD1. Germline V gene data show CDR1 as SGHNT and CDR2 as YENEEA. The CDR3 consists of 14 residues. V dropped 6 bases and J dropped 4; count of bases not matched to a gene: 2. CDR3 protein: CASSDRGPTGELFF. The CDR3 coding sequence is TGTGCCAGCAGTGACAGGGGGCCCACCGGGGAGCTGTTTTTT.